Included here is one TCR beta chain sequence, with context. This sample was taken from a study of blood T cell repertoires in COVID-19. Study summary: From the United States, Italy and Spain came samples of acute and convalescent COVID-19. PBMCs, B-cell-depleted T cells, or T cells were the source of the cDNA or gDNA that made up the material.

Assay: immunoSEQ multiplex PCR; the TCRdb copy retains only in-frame clones and omits some. In the table there are approximately 150,000 clones, about 80% of which are singletons. This CDR3 has 17 amino acids. V shed 2 bases and J 3 bases; nucleotides not matched to a gene: 10. CDR1 is MNHEY and CDR2 is SVGEGT in the germline V gene. This TCR derives from a man between 70 and 80 years old who had recovered from COVID-19. The chain joins TRBV6-2 or TRBV6-3 to TRBJ2-3; 8 positions match TRBD2. The specimen was peripheral blood. The CDR3 nucleotides are TGTGCCAGCAGTTACCCAAGCGGGAGAGGAGAGACAGATACGCAGTATTTT. Its translation: CASSYPSGRGETDTQYF.